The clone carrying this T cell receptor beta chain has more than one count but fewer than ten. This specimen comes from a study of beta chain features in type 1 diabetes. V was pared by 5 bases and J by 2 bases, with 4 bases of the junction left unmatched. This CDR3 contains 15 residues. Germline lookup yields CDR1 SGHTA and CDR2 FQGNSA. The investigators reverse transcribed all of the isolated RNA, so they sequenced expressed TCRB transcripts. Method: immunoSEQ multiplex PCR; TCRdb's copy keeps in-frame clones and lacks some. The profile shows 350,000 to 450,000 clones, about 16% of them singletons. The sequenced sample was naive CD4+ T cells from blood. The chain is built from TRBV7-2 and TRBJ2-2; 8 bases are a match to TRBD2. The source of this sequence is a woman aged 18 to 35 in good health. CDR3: CASSGSGSNTGELFF. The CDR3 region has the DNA TGTGCCAGCAGCGGGAGCGGGAGCAACACCGGGGAGCTGTTTTTT.